Presented here are 18 T cell receptor beta chains from one specimen sequenced in a study of chemoradiotherapy in HPV16-positive cancers. The assay was immunoSEQ multiplex PCR, and TCRdb's table has in-frame clones only and misses some. This table holds tens of thousands of clones, approximately 90% found once. The sample in question was blood, obtained from a patient who underwent chemoradiotherapy. These receptors were taken from a human donor with HPV-associated anogenital cancer.

The chain has TRBV7-9 and TRBJ2-5, with 9 nucleotides matching TRBD1. CDR1 and CDR2 (germline): SEHNR, FQNEAQ (reference sequence). V dropped 2 bases and J dropped 13; count of bases not matched to a gene: 8. The CDR3 is 13 residues long. CDR3 amino acids: CASSLRDRAAAYF. DNA for the CDR3: TGTGCCAGCAGCTTACGGGACAGGGCCGCAGCGTACTTC.

This clone came up once. The chain recombines TRBV11-2 with TRBJ1-2; 11 bases fit TRBD1. The CDR3 sequence is 18 residues long. V was pared by 6 bases and J by 3 bases, with 15 bases of the junction left unmatched. Germline V gene sequence: CDR1 SGHAT, CDR2 FQNNGV. The CDR3 DNA follows: TGTGCCAGCAGTCCAGTAAGGGGGGACAGGGGGTCGCACTATGGCTACACCTTC. It yields the protein CASSPVRGDRGSHYGYTF.

This rearrangement joins TRBV28 to TRBJ2-7; D unclear. Germline loops: CDR1 MDHEN, CDR2 SYDVKM. The V and J ends lost 2 bases and 1 base respectively, with 12 bases between them. The CDR3 contains 15 residues. CDR3 in DNA: TGTGCCAGCAGTTTAGGGTTTACAGTTTCCTACGAGCAGTACTTC. Protein sequence: CASSLGFTVSYEQYF.

The chain links TRBV5-4 to TRBJ2-3; D not certain. The CDR3 runs 14 residues. CDR1 and CDR2 from the germline V gene are SGHNT and YYREEE (reference sequence). The V end was cut by 0 bases, the J end by 3 bases, with 8 bases between. The CDR3 sequence: CASSLVMSTDTQYF. CDR3 DNA: TGTGCCAGCAGCTTGGTCATGTCGACAGATACGCAGTATTTT.

The J gene is TRBJ2-2, the V gene TRBV5-1, with D uncertain. The germline V gene has CDR1 SGHRS and CDR2 YFSETQ. CDR3 length equals 16 residues. V lost 0 bases, J lost 7 bases, and 16 bases lay in between. Here the CDR3 reads CASSLDRARYDGELFF. DNA of the CDR3: TGCGCCAGCAGCTTGGATAGGGCCAGGTACGACGGGGAGCTGTTTTTT.

The rearrangement uses TRBV10-3 and TRBJ1-3; maybe TRBD1 (5 bases). Looked up from germline, CDR1 is ENHRY and CDR2 is SYGVKD. Trimming shortened V by 6 bases and J by 3 bases, and 12 bases separated the two germline ends. The CDR3 runs to 14 residues. The CDR3 sequence is CAISEAGSGNTIYF. CDR3 sequence (DNA): TGTGCCATCAGCGAGGCAGGGAGTGGAAACACCATATATTTT.

The genes are TRBV7-9 and TRBJ1-4; 7 bases are shared with TRBD1. Germline CDR1 and CDR2: SEHNR and FQNEAQ (reference sequence). CDR3 length equals 17 residues. V lost 2 bases, J lost 2 bases, and 8 bases stayed unmatched. The CDR3: CASSLWGLTGTNEKLFF. In nucleotides, the CDR3 is TGTGCCAGCAGCTTATGGGGTCTGACAGGGACTAATGAAAAACTGTTTTTT.

The chain recombines TRBV2 with TRBJ1-1; no firm D call. The ends were cut back, 6 bases at V and 0 bases at J, with 2 bases in the middle. Germline assignment: CDR1 SNHLY and CDR2 FYNNEI. The CDR3 runs to 11 residues. The CDR3 region is CASSLNTEAFF. The CDR3 nucleotides are TGTGCCAGCAGCCTGAACACTGAAGCTTTCTTT.

This clone was counted only a few times. In DNA, the CDR3 is TGTGCCAGCAGTAAACACATCGGGGAGTATGGCTACACCTTC. This codes for CASSKHIGEYGYTF. The V gene is TRBV6-5, the J gene TRBJ1-2; D uncertain. Per germline, CDR1 MNHEY and CDR2 SVGAGI. This CDR3 is 14 amino acids long. Between the trimmed V and J ends, which lost 5 bases and 5 bases, there was a span of 15 bases.

This rearrangement joins TRBV9 to TRBJ2-2, with TRBD1 identical over 7 bases. The CDR3 is made up of 13 amino acids. The germline V gene encodes CDR1 SGDLS and CDR2 YYNGEE. Germline trimming cut 4 bases from V and 4 bases from J; bases unmatched to any gene: 1. CDR3 nucleotide sequence: TGTGCCAGCAGCAGGGGGCCCACCGGGGAGCTGTTTTTT. Its translation is CASSRGPTGELFF.

The chain carries TRBV2 and TRBJ1-3; TRBD1 matches 7 bases. This CDR3 spans 20 amino acids. The V segment lost 3 bases and the J segment 0 bases; nucleotides outside the gene matches: 17. From germline, CDR1 is SNHLY and CDR2 FYNNEI. The CDR3 reads CASSDGTANPGAISGNTIYF. In DNA form, the CDR3 reads TGTGCCAGCAGTGACGGGACAGCCAACCCTGGGGCCATCTCTGGAAACACCATATATTTT.

This chain connects TRBV6-1 to TRBJ2-7, with D uncertain. This CDR3 has 12 amino acids. Per the germline V gene, CDR1 is MNHNS and CDR2 is SASEGT. V was clipped by 6 bases and J by 4 bases, with 10 bases between them. The CDR3 DNA is TGTGCCAGCAGGTACGGTAATTACGAGCAGTACTTC. This gives the protein CASRYGNYEQYF.

The chain combines TRBV11-2 with TRBJ2-3; 15 positions match TRBD2. The CDR3 has 18 residues. The V segment lost 4 bases and the J segment 1 base; nucleotides outside the gene matches: 6. The V gene's germline CDR1 is SGHAT and CDR2 FQNNGV. This CDR3 is CASSYGTSGGLRTDTQYF. The CDR3 region has the DNA TGTGCCAGCAGCTACGGGACTAGCGGGGGGTTACGCACAGATACGCAGTATTTT. Drawing the rest from reference TRBV11-2 and TRBJ2-3, the complete variable domain is EAGVAQSPRYKIIEKRQSVAFWCNPISGHATLYWYQQILGQGPKLLIQFQNNGVVDDSQLPKDRFSAERLKGVDSTLKIQPAKLEDSAVYLCASSYGTSGGLRTDTQYFGPGTRLTVL.

The V call is TRBV19, the J call TRBJ2-7, with D perhaps matching TRBD1 or TRBD2 (6 bases each). Germline V gene data show CDR1 as LNHDA and CDR2 as SQIVND (reference sequence). The germline V and J ends were trimmed by 11 bases and 0 bases, with 14 bases remaining between them. The CDR3 has 13 amino acids. Here the CDR3 reads CAAGGLNSYEQYF. CDR3 in DNA: TGTGCCGCTGGGGGGCTAAACTCCTACGAGCAGTACTTC.

The chain links TRBV6-5 to TRBJ2-2, with D possibly being TRBD2 (5 bases). The CDR3 is made up of 13 amino acids. The ends were cut back, 5 bases at V and 11 bases at J, with 15 bases in the middle. Looked up from germline, CDR1 is MNHEY and CDR2 is SVGAGI. CDR3 DNA: TGTGCCAGCAGTACACCGACGGGGAGAGAGCTGTTTTTT. It yields the protein CASSTPTGRELFF.

The rearrangement joins TRBV7-3 to TRBJ2-3; tentative D call: TRBD2 (6 bases). The CDR3 covers 14 residues. From germline, CDR1 is SGHTA and CDR2 FQGTGA. V lost 3 bases and J 0 bases, leaving 7 bases between the germline ends. The CDR3 coding sequence is TGTGCCAGCAGCTTGGGGACTAGCACAGATACGCAGTATTTT. Residues: CASSLGTSTDTQYF.

The V and J genes are TRBV7-3 and TRBJ1-6; D is possibly TRBD1 (5 bases). The germline V and J ends were trimmed by 3 bases and 10 bases, with 10 bases remaining between them. This CDR3 has 13 amino acids. CDR1 SGHTA and CDR2 FQGTGA come from the germline V gene. CDR3 protein: CASSFGGGSPLHF. In DNA, the CDR3 is TGTGCCAGCAGCTTTGGGGGTGGATCACCCCTCCACTTT.

V is TRBV7-2 and J is TRBJ2-3; D uncertain. Germline CDR1 reads SGHTA; CDR2 reads FQGNSA. The CDR3 length is 15 residues. The V end was cut by 1 base, the J end by 4 bases, with 12 bases between. The CDR3: CASSLGIGVSDTQYF. The CDR3 nucleotides are TGTGCCAGCAGCTTAGGTATTGGAGTGTCAGATACGCAGTATTTT.